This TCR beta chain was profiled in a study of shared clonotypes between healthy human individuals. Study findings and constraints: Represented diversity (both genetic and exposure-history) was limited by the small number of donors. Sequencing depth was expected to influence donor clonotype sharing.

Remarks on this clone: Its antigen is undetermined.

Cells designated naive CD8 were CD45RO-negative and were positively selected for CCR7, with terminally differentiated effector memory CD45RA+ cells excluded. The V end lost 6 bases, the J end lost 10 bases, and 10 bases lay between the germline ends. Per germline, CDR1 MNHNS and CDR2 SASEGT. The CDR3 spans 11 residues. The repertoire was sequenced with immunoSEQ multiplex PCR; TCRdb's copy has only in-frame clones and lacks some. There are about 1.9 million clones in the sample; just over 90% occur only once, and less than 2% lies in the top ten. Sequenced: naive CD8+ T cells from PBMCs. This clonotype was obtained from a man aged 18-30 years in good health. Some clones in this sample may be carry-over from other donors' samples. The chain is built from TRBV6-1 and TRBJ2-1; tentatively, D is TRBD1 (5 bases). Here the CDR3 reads CASSPSGEQFF. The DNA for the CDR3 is TGTGCCAGCAGCCCTTCAGGGGAGCAGTTCTTC.